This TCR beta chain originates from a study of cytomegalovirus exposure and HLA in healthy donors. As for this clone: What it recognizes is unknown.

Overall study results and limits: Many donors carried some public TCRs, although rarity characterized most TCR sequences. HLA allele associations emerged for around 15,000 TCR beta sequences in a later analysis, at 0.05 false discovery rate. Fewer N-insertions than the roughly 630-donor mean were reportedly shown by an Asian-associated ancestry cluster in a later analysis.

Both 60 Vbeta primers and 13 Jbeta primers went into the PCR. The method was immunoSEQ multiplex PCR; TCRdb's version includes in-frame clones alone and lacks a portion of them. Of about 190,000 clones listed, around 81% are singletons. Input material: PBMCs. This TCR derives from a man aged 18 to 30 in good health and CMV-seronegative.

Here the CDR3 DNA reads TGTGCCAGTAAACAGGGGAGTCAGCCCCAGCATTTT. Its translation is CASKQGSQPQHF. The chain has TRBV28 and TRBJ1-5, with TRBD1 matching over 7 bases. J lost 6 bases, V lost 9 bases, and 5 bases had no gene match. The CDR3 contains 12 residues. Germline CDR1 MDHEN, CDR2 SYDVKM.